The clone carrying this T cell receptor (beta chain) was seen many times. Its antigen is currently unknown. TCRdb reprocessed the multiplex PCR reads via MiXCR and lists one record per CDR3 protein. This sample yields some 150,000 distinct CDR3 sequences, of which around a third are seen a single time; about 3.7% belongs to the top ten. Samples came from axillary lymph nodes draining the breast cancer. These data come from a study of breast tumors, draining lymph nodes, adjacent tissues. Points from the study as a whole: Tumor repertoires ranked between lymph nodes and nontumor tissue in diversity, with V and J gene preferences. The lymph node origin of tumor T cells was framed as consistent with a hypothesis, not demonstrated. Luminal-like breast cancer showed significantly greater tumor-nontumor repertoire similarity than basal-like breast cancer did. The data were judged consistent with most tumor T cells coming from lymph node and expanding in tumor.

The sequencing sample was made of axillary lymph node tissue. This TCR was sampled from a female donor with breast cancer. Some clones in this sample may be carry-over from other donors' samples.

CDR3 in amino acids: CASSYSGVLTNSPLHF. CDR3 nucleotide sequence: TGTGCCAGCAGTTACTCGGGCGTTCTTACCAATTCACCCCTCCACTTT. This chain connects TRBV6-5 to TRBJ1-6; D gene unclear. The CDR3 runs to 16 residues. Trimming took 0 bases from V and 7 from J, leaving 13 bases between them. Germline loops: CDR1 MNHEY, CDR2 SVGAGI.